This T cell receptor beta chain was sequenced in a study of blood T cell repertoires in COVID-19. Profiling relied on immunoSEQ multiplex PCR, and the TCRdb table lists in-frame clones only, not all of them. The profile shows over 50,000 clones, about 81% of them singletons. This CDR3 has 15 residues. Germline CDR1 is SNHLY and CDR2 is FYNNEI. V lost 9 bases and J lost 4; bases outside the gene matches: 12. This clone was observed once. The sequence derives from an elderly man with acute or convalescent COVID-19. Specimen: peripheral blood. The V and J genes are TRBV2 and TRBJ2-7, with 10 bases fitting TRBD1. This CDR3 is CASRSPGTGVYEQYF. The CDR3 region has the DNA TGTGCCAGTAGGAGTCCCGGGACAGGGGTTTACGAGCAGTACTTC.